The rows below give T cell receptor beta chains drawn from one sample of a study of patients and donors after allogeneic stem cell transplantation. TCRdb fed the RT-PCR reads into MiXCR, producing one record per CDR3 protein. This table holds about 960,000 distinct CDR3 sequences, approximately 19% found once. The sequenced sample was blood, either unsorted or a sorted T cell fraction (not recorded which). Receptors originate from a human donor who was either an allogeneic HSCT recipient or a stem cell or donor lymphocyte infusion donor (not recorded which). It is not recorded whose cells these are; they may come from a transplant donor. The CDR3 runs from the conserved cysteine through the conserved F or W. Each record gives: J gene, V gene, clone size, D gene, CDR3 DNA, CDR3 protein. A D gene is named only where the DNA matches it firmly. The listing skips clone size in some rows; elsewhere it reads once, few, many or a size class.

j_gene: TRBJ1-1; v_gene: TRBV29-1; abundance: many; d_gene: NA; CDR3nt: TGCAGCGTTGCGGGCCGAAAATCAGGGGCAGACTCTGAAGCTTTCTTT; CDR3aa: CSVAGRKSGADSEAFF
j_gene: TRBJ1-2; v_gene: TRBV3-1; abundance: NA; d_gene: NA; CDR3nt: TGTGCCAGCAGCCAAGCATCGGCCGGCAACTATGGCTACACCTTC; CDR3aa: CASSQASAGNYGYTF
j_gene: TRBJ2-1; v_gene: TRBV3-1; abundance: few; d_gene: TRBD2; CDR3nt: TGTGCCAGCAGCCCCGGACTAGCGATGGGTACTGAGCAGTTCTTC; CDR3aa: CASSPGLAMGTEQFF
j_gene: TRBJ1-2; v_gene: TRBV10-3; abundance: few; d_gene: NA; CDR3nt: TGTGCCATCACTCCCGGCGAGGCCAACTATGGCTACACCTTC; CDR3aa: CAITPGEANYGYTF
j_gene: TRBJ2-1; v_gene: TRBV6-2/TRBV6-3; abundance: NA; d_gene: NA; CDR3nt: TGTGCCAGCAGTTCCGTCTCCTGGGGGGCTAACAATGAGCAGTTCTTC; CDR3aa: CASSSVSWGANNEQFF
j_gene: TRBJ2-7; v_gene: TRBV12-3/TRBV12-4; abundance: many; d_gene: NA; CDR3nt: TGTGCCAGCAGTTCCGAGACCTCCTACGAGCAGTACTTC; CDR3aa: CASSSETSYEQYF
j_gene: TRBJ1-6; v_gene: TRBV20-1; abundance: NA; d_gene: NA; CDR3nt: TGCAGTGCTCCTTTACGGACACGGTCAAATTCACCCCTCCACTTT; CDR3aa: CSAPLRTRSNSPLHF
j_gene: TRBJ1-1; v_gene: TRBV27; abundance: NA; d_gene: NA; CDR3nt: TGTGCCAGCAGTTTACAGGATACGAACACTGAAGCTTTCTTT; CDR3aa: CASSLQDTNTEAFF
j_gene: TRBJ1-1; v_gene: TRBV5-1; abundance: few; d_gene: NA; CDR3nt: TGCGCCAGCAGCTTGGGAGACAGGCAAGCTTTCTTT; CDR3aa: CASSLGDRQAFF
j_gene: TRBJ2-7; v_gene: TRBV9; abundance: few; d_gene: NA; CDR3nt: TGTGCCAGCAGCAAGTCCCGTGCCGATTACGAGCAGTACTTC; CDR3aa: CASSKSRADYEQYF
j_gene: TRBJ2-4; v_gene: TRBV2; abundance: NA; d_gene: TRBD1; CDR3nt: TGTGCCAGCAGCGAACAGGGGAACATTCAGTACTTC; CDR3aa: CASSEQGNIQYF
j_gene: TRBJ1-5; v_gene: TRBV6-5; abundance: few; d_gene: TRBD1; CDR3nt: TGTGCCAGCAGTCTACCCGAGCAGGGGGATAGCAATCAGCCCCAGCATTTT; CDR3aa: CASSLPEQGDSNQPQHF
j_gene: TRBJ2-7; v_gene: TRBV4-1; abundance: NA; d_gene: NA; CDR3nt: TGCGCCAGCAGCAGGGCGGAGGGGTCCTACGAGCAGTACTTC; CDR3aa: CASSRAEGSYEQYF
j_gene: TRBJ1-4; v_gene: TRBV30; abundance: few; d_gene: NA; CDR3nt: TGTGCCTGGAGCGGCAGGCGAAATGAAAAACTGTTTTTT; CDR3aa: CAWSGRRNEKLFF
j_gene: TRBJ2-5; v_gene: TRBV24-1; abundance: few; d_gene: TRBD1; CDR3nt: TGTGCCACCAGTGACTATGGACAGGGGGTACGGGAGACCCAGTACTTC; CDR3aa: CATSDYGQGVRETQYF
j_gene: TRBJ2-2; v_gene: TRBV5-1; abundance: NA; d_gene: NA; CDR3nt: TGCGCCAGCAGCTTTAGACCGAAGAACACCGGGGAGCTGTTTTTT; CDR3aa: CASSFRPKNTGELFF
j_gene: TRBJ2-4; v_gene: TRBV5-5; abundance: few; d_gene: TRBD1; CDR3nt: TGTGCCAGCAGCTCTGGGACAGGGAGAGGGTCGGCCAAAAACATTCAGTACTTC; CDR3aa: CASSSGTGRGSAKNIQYF
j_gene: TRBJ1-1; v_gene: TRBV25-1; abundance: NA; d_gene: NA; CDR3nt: TGTGCCAGCAAACAGGGTATCGTTGCTGAAGCTTTCTTT; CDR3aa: CASKQGIVAEAFF
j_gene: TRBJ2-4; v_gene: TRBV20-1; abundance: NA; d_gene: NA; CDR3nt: TGCAGTGCTAGAGGAGGGGCGAGGGCCAAAAACATTCAGTACTTC; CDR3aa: CSARGGARAKNIQYF
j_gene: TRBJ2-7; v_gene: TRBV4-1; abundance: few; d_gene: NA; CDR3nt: TGCGCCAGCAGCCATAACACGGGCTACGAGCAGTACTTC; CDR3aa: CASSHNTGYEQYF
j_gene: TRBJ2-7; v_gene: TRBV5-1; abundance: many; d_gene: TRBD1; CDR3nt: TGCGCCAGCAGCTTGTCAGGACAGGGGGCCTACGAGCAGTACTTC; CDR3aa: CASSLSGQGAYEQYF
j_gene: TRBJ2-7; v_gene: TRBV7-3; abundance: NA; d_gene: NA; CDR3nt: TGTGCCAGCAGCTCAATGATCGGCGAGCAGTACTTC; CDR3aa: CASSSMIGEQYF
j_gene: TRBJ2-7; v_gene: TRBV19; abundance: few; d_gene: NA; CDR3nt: TGTGCAGCCGGTGGTACCTCCTACGAGCAGTACTTC; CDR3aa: CAAGGTSYEQYF
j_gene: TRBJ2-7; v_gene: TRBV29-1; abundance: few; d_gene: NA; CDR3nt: TGCAGCGTTGCCGGAGGGGCTGAGAACGAGCAGTACTTC; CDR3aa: CSVAGGAENEQYF
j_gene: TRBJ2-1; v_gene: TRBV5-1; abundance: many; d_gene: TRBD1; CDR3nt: TGCGCCAGCAGCTTGTTGGCACAGGGGTACAATGAGCAGTTCTTC; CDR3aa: CASSLLAQGYNEQFF
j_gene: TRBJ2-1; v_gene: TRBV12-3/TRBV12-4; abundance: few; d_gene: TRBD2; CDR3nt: TGTGCCAGCACCCCCGACCGGAGTAGCGGGAGGAGCTCCTACAATGAGCAGTTCTTC; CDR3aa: CASTPDRSSGRSSYNEQFF
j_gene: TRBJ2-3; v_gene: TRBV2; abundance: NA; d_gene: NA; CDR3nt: TGTGCCAGCAGTTCCCAAGCTACTTATAACACAGATACGCAGTATTTT; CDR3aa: CASSSQATYNTDTQYF
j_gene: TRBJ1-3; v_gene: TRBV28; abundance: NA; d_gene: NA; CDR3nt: TGTGCCAGCAGTTTAGGGAGGTCAATCACCATATATTTT; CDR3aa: CASSLGRSITIYF
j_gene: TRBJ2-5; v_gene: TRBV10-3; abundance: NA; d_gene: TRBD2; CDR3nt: TGTGCCATCAGTGAGCCGAGCGGGGCAGAGACCCAGTACTTC; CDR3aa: CAISEPSGAETQYF
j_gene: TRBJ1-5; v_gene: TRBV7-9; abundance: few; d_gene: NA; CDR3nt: TGTGCCAGCAGCTTGGACAGCCCGAGCAATCAGCCCCAGCATTTT; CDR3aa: CASSLDSPSNQPQHF
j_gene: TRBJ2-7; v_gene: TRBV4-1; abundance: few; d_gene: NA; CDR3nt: TGCGCCAGCAGCCAGGCCCCCGGACCGACCTACGAGCAGTACTTC; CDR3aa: CASSQAPGPTYEQYF
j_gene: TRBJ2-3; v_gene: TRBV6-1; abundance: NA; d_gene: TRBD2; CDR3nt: TGTGCCAGCAGCACCCCGGGACTATCTATCAAAGATACGCAGTATTTT; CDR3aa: CASSTPGLSIKDTQYF
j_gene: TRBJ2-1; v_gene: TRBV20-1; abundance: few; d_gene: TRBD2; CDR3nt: TGCAGTGCTAGAAACCTGGGACTAGCGGGTGAGCAGTTCTTC; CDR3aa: CSARNLGLAGEQFF
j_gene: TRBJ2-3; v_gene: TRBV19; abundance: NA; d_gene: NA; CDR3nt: TGTGCCAGTATCAAGGGGGATACGCAGTATTTT; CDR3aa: CASIKGDTQYF
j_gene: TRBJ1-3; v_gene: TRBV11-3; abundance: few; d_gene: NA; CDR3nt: TGTGCCAGCAGCTTAGCGCCCGCAAGGCCTGGAAACACCATATATTTT; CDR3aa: CASSLAPARPGNTIYF
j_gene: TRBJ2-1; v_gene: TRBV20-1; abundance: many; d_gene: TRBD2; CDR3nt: TGCAGCGGGGGGAGCTCCTACAATGAGCAGTTCTTC; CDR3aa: CSGGSSYNEQFF
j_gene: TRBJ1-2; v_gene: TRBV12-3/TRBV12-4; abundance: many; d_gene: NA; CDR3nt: TGTGCCAGCAGCCAAGACAAACACTATGGCTACACCTTC; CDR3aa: CASSQDKHYGYTF
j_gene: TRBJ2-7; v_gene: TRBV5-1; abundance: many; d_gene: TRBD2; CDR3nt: TGCGCCAGCAGCTTGTCCAGCGGGGGCTACGAGCAGTACTTC; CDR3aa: CASSLSSGGYEQYF
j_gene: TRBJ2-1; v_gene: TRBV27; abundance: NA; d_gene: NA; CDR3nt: TGTGCCAGCAGTTTATCGTCGGGGACCGAGCCTGGCGATGAGCAGTTCTTC; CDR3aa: CASSLSSGTEPGDEQFF
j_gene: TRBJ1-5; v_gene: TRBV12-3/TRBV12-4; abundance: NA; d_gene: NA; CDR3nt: TGTGCCAGCAGTTTGAGGGATGAGCAGCCCCAGCATTTT; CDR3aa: CASSLRDEQPQHF
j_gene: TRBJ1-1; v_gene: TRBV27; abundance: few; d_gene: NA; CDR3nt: TGTGCCAGCAGTTTTTGGGGGGAACTGAACACTGAAGCTTTCTTT; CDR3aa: CASSFWGELNTEAFF
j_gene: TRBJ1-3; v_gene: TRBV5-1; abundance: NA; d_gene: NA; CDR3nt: TGCGCCAGCAAACTAGAGAGCTCTGGAAACACCATATATTTT; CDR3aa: CASKLESSGNTIYF